Described below is a single T cell receptor (beta chain) sequence and its context. Here immunoSEQ multiplex PCR was the method, and the copy in TCRdb shows in-frame clones only, minus some. The table shows about 130,000 clones, with roughly 92% occurring only once. The data were taken from a study of T cell responses to AZD1222 COVID-19 vaccine. Germline CDR1 and CDR2: SGHTA and FQGTGA. The V end was cut by 5 bases, the J end by 0 bases, with 10 bases between. CDR3 length: 14 residues. The chain links TRBV7-3 to TRBJ1-2, with D possibly TRBD1 on 5 matching bases. The sample consisted of peripheral blood, taken 28 days after the second AZD1222 dose. The source is an adult who received the AZD1222 COVID-19 vaccine. The CDR3 region has the DNA TGTGCCAGCAGCCCCACGACAGCTAACTATGGCTACACCTTC. Translation gives CASSPTTANYGYTF.